This T cell receptor (beta chain) was identified in a study of vaccination effects on CD4 cells after COVID-19. Trimming took 10 bases from V and 9 from J; bases not matched to a gene: 11. Germline V gene lookup returns CDR1 LNHDA and CDR2 SQIVND (reference sequence). This CDR3 spans 13 amino acids. TCRdb keeps only in-frame clones here, not all; method: immunoSEQ multiplex PCR. The table has just under 75,000 clones, roughly 74% seen once. In the case of this clone: Its antigen remains unidentified.

In the ViraFEST assay, antigen-specific CD4+ clonotypes were identified by expansion after peptide-pool stimulation. Cultured cells yielded isolated CD4+ T cells after around 9 days. Neither prior SARS-CoV-2 infection nor positive nucleocapsid antibodies were present in the vaccine recipients. This receptor was identified in a human donor who received a COVID-19 vaccine. This chain joins TRBV19 and TRBJ2-5; 10 bases agree with TRBD1. Specimen: CD4+ T cells from PBMCs cultured with HCoV-NL63 spike peptides, collected before COVID-19 vaccination. The CDR3 sequence is CATRGQGLWAQYF. In nucleotides, the CDR3 is TGTGCCACCAGGGGACAGGGGCTTTGGGCCCAGTACTTC.